Given below is one T cell receptor (beta chain) in context. This sample includes further DNA sequences coding for the same CDR3. Sequencing was performed with immunoSEQ multiplex PCR; in TCRdb, only in-frame clones are kept and a portion is missing. Here the sample spans roughly 200,000 clones, roughly 89% being singletons. The data were taken from a study of blood T cell repertoires in COVID-19. Overall study context: Samples came from the United States, Italy and Spain, spanning acute and convalescent COVID-19.

The CDR3 spans 13 residues. Trimming cost V 5 bases and J 1 base; bases outside gene matches: 4. The germline V gene has CDR1 SQVTM and CDR2 ANQGSEA. Specimen: PBMCs or T cells enriched from blood (not recorded which). The clonotype originates from a woman aged 40 to 50 with acute COVID-19. V and J are TRBV29-1 and TRBJ1-1; 7 bases are a match to TRBD1. The CDR3 region is CSVSGGANTEAFF. In nucleotides, the CDR3 is TGCAGCGTTTCAGGGGGAGCGAACACTGAAGCTTTCTTT.